Shown below are 10 T cell receptor beta chains from a single sample sequenced in a study of CD8 T cells in Susac syndrome. RNA amounts of roughly 0.45 to 1 ug underwent reverse transcription with random hexamers. TCRdb reanalysed the immunoSEQ multiplex PCR reads using MiXCR and keeps one entry per CDR3 protein. Among about 150,000 distinct CDR3 sequences, 90% to 97% were seen once, and the ten largest hold 0.065% to 0.095%. Specimen: CD4+ T cells from PBMCs. The source of these receptors is a human donor with Susac syndrome.

The chain has TRBV5-6 and TRBJ2-3; D ambiguous. The V gene's germline CDR1 is SGHDT and CDR2 YYEEEE. The CDR3 runs 12 residues. V shed 1 base and J shed 3 bases, with 3 bases lying between them. The CDR3 loop is CASSLFTDTQYF. The DNA for the CDR3 is TGTGCCAGCAGCTTGTTTACAGATACGCAGTATTTT.

The rearrangement links TRBV9 to TRBJ2-3; TRBD2 is a possible D gene (5 bases). The V and J ends lost 0 bases and 5 bases respectively, with 7 bases between them. This CDR3 has 13 residues. The germline V gene has CDR1 SGDLS and CDR2 YYNGEE. In nucleotides, the CDR3 is TGTGCCAGCAGCGTAGATGAGGGAGATACGCAGTATTTT. Residues: CASSVDEGDTQYF.

The chain employs TRBV6-2 or TRBV6-3 and TRBJ1-2; 7 bases are shared with TRBD1. The CDR3 loop spans 13 amino acids. V lost 5 bases to trimming and J lost 7 bases; unmatched junction nucleotides: 7. Germline assignment: CDR1 MNHEY and CDR2 SVGEGT. CDR3 loop: CASSRDRSRGYTF. CDR3 nucleotides: TGTGCCAGCAGTCGGGACAGAAGCCGTGGCTACACCTTC.

The rearrangement links TRBV4-1 to TRBJ1-5; tentative D call: TRBD1 (5 bases). The CDR3 has 17 residues. Germline V gives CDR1 MGHRA, CDR2 YSYEKL. The ends were cut back, 4 bases at V and 5 bases at J, with 21 bases in the middle. The CDR3 DNA sequence: TGCGCCAGCAGCCGGATGCCCACCGGGACCGAATATCAGCCCCAGCATTTT. Protein: CASSRMPTGTEYQPQHF.

The V and J genes are TRBV29-1 and TRBJ1-4; 7 bases are shared with TRBD1. CDR3 length: 12 residues. The trim removed 8 bases at V and 8 bases at J, leaving 8 bases unmatched. CDR1 and CDR2 (germline): SQVTM, ANQGSEA. The DNA for the CDR3 is TGCAGCTCCGGGGACAGACTCGAAAAACTGTTTTTT. Its protein is CSSGDRLEKLFF.

Points on this clonotype: The junction and the germline gene differ at one end; a read error may be behind it. This chain links TRBV7-7 with TRBJ2-3; TRBD2 matches 9 bases. The CDR3 sequence is 14 residues long. Germline CDR1 and CDR2: SSHAT and FNYEAQ (reference sequence). The DNA of the CDR3 is TGTGCTAGCAGCTACGGCGGGAGGGAGGATACGCAGTATTTT. Its translation: CASSYGGREDTQYF.

This clonotype appeared a single time. V gene TRBV27 combines with J gene TRBJ2-7; possibly TRBD1 for D (5 bases). Germline V gives CDR1 MNHEY, CDR2 SMNVEV (reference sequence). This CDR3 is built from 13 residues. The V gene lost 5 bases and the J gene lost 3 bases, with 11 bases spanning the gap. This CDR3 is CASSRQGDYEQYF. CDR3 DNA: TGTGCCAGCAGTCGACAAGGGGACTACGAGCAGTACTTC.

V usage is TRBV29-1 and J usage is TRBJ2-2; tentative D call: TRBD2 (6 bases). The ends were cut back, 8 bases at V and 7 bases at J, with 20 bases in the middle. Germline lookup yields CDR1 SQVTM and CDR2 ANQGSEA. There are 14 residues in the CDR3. The CDR3 is CSTLGGTPGGELFF. The CDR3 nucleotides are TGCAGCACCCTTGGGGGGACCCCTGGCGGGGAGCTGTTTTTT.

V gene TRBV5-6 combines with J gene TRBJ1-2; D gene unclear. The CDR3 runs to 13 residues. V was cut by 0 bases and J by 8 bases, with 11 bases left in between. From germline, CDR1 is SGHDT and CDR2 YYEEEE. For the CDR3, the DNA is TGTGCCAGCAGCTTGGGGGGAAAGTGGGGCTACACCTTC. It is translated as CASSLGGKWGYTF.

V usage is TRBV20-1 and J usage is TRBJ2-5, with 8 bases lining up with TRBD1. The CDR3 extends over 13 amino acids. Losses at the gene ends were 5 bases for V and 4 bases for J; bases not matched to a gene: 6. The germline CDR1 and CDR2 sequences are DFQATT and SNEGSKA (reference sequence). CDR3 sequence: CSAPTGVAETQYF. The CDR3 bases are TGCAGTGCTCCGACAGGGGTCGCAGAGACCCAGTACTTC.